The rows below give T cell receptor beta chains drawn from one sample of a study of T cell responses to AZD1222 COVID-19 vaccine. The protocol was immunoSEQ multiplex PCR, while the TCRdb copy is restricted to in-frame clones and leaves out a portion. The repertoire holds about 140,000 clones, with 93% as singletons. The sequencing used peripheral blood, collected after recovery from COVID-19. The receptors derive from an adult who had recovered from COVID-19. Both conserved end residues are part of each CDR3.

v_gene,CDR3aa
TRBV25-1,CASSDPGLANDEQYF
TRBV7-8,CASSTQGTGNEKLFF
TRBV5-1,CASKQIVNTGELFF
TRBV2,CASKQGNNQPQHF
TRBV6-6,CASSYREGGEEKLFF
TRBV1,CTSSQDSSGNRYEQYF
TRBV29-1,CSVKPALRRDTEAFF
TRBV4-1,CASSQDGKRDRETQYF
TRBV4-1,CASSQGTGSSYEQYF
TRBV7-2,CASSLNEYNEQFF
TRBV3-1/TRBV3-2,CASSQEGRVTSPLHF
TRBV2,CASSAGTWEGYTF
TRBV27,CASRGGQGIYTGELFF
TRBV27,CASTISGEISYNEQFF
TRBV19,CASGTGTVMNTEAFF
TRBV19,CASGILAGEGGGELFF
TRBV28,CASSWWAGEAFF
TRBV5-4,CASSLGGQGAYEQYF
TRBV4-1,CASSQDLGSGRELFF
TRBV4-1,CASSQDSISSGNTIYF
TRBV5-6,CASSLIRETYEQYF
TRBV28,CASSLAGSSSYEQYF
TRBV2,CASSEAFQGEKLFF
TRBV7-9,CASSLEGLNQPQHF
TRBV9,CASSVSGKAYEQYF
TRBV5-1,CASSPWLAPYNEQFF
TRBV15,CATSRDLSYEQYF